This T cell receptor beta chain was sequenced for a study of blood T cell repertoires in COVID-19 (dated by TCRdb to the early 2020s). About the investigation overall: Collaborator samples came from the United States, Italy and Spain and covered acute and convalescent phases of COVID-19. The dataset comprised deeply sampled blood TCRbeta repertoires from subjects exposed to, actively infected with, or recovered from COVID-19. The material from the prospective study consisted of cDNA or gDNA derived from T cells, B-cell-depleted T cells, or PBMCs. The sample metadata nearly always contained a de-identified subject ID, COVID-19 status, age in years and sex. Where available, HLA class I and class II types were taken from metadata supplied by the sample provider and were not determined by assay-based typing. The samples were drawn from the first 160 participants of the ongoing ImmuneRACE study and from 950 to 1,500 subjects provided by 6 global collaborators. The repertoires were made available in a free public database intended to serve as a resource for research on the immune response to SARS-CoV-2. Results and caveats for the whole study, not just this receptor: The quantity of clinical and demographic metadata differed by source and by participant and was supplied without curation.

The immunoSEQ Assay, a bias-controlled multiplex PCR, was used to amplify TCRbeta CDR3 regions from genomic DNA. In the authors' own workflow: Nucleated cell counts per sample were estimated from amplification of reference gene primers within the assay. Sequence reads were collapsed and filtered to measure the absolute abundance of every unique TCRbeta CDR3 rearrangement. Productive Simpson clonality was computed per sample as the square root of Simpson's diversity index over productive rearrangements. TCRdb holds this immuneACCESS table with in-frame rearrangements only. Some clones are missing; in checked studies, unresolved V genes explain under half, and the rest has no known cause. V, J and clone size are those of that table, while D and trimming were read from the DNA. A total of fewer than 130,000 clones appear in this sample, about 79% of them only once. The ten largest make up 16% of the sample.

Collaborating institutions collected whole blood in K2EDTA tubes following their own protocols. For TCRbeta analysis, collaborators shipped samples in one of three forms: frozen whole blood, isolated PBMCs, or DNA extracted from either of those sample types. The germline V gene (reference sequence) provides CDR1 SEHNR and CDR2 FQNEAQ. The junction shows trimming of 5 bases on V and 8 bases on J, and the gene matches do not reach 7 bases of it. The CDR3 spans 13 residues, from the cysteine through the phenylalanine. The CDR3 DNA has 39 bases and is translated from base 1. This clone was observed a handful of times. Its binding antigen is unknown. No much larger clone is present one base from it, and per-base qualities are unavailable.

This TCR was recovered from a woman older than 75 with active or convalescent COVID-19. In this chain, TRBV7-9 is recombined with TRBJ1-2, with 8 bases matching TRBD1. The sample was peripheral blood. The CDR3: CASSRTGLFGYTF. The base sequence is TGTGCCAGCAGCCGGACAGGGTTGTTCGGCTACACCTTC.